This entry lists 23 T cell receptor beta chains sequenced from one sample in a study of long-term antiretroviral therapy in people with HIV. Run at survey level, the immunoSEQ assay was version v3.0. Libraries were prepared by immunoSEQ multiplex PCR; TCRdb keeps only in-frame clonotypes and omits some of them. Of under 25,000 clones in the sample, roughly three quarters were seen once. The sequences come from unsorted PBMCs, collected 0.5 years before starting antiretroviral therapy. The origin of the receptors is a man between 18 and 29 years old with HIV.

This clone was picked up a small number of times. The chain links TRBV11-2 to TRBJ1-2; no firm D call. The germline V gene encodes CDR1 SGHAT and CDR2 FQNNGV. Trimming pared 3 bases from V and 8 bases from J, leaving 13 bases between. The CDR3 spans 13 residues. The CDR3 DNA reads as TGTGCCAGCAGCTTCGCGTTAGCGGGAGGCTACACCTTC. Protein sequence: CASSFALAGGYTF.

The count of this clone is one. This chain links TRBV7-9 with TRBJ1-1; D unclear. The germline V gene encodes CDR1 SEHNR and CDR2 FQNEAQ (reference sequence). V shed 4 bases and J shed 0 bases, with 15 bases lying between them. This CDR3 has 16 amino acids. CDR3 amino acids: CASSSSVGGLNTEAFF. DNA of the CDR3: TGTGCCAGCAGCTCTTCCGTCGGCGGGTTGAACACTGAAGCTTTCTTT.

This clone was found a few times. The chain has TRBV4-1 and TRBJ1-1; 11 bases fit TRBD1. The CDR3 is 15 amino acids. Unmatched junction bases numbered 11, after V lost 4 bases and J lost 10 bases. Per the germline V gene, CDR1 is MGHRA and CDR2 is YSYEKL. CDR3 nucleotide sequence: TGCGCCAGCAGCCTCCGGGACAGGGGGTTGCGGGGAGCTTTCTTT. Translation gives CASSLRDRGLRGAFF.

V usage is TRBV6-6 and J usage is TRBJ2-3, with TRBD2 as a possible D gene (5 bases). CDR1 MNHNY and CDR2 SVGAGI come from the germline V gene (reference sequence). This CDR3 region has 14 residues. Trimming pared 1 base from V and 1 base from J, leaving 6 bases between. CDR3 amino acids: CASSYWERTDTQYF. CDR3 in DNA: TGTGCCAGCAGTTACTGGGAGCGCACAGATACGCAGTATTTT.

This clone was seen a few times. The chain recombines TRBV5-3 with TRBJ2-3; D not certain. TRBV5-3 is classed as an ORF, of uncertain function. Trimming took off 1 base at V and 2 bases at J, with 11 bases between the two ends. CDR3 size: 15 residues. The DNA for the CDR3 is TGTGCCAGAAGCTTGAAGGTCCCTAACACAGATACGCAGTATTTT. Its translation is CARSLKVPNTDTQYF.

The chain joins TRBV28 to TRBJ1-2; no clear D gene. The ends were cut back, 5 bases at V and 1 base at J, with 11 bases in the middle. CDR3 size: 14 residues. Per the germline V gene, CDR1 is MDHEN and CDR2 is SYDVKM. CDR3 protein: CASSPMGYNYGYTF. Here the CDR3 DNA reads TGTGCCAGCAGTCCTATGGGGTATAACTATGGCTACACCTTC.

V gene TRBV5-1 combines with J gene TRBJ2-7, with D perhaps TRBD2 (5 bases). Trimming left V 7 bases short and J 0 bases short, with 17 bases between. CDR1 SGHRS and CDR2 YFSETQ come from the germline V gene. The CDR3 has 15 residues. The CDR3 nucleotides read TGCGCCAGCTCTGGGATCCCACGGGGCTCCTACGAGCAGTACTTC. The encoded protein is CASSGIPRGSYEQYF.

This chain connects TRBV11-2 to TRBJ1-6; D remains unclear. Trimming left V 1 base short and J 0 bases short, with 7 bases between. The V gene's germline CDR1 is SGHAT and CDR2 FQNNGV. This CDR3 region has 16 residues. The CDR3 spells CASSLAPISYNSPLHF. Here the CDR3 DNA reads TGTGCCAGCAGCTTAGCTCCCATCTCCTATAATTCACCCCTCCACTTT.

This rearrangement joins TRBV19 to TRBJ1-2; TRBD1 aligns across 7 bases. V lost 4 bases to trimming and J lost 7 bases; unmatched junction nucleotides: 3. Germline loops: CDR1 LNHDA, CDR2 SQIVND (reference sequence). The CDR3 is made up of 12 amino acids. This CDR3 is CASSTQGGGYTF. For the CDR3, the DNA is TGTGCCAGTAGTACCCAGGGGGGTGGCTACACCTTC.

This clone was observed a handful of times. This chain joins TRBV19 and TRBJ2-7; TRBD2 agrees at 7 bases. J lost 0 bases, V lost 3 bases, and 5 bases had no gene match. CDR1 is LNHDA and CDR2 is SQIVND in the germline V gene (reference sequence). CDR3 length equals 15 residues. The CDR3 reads CASSMLGEGSYEQYF. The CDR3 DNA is TGTGCCAGTAGTATGTTGGGGGAGGGCTCCTACGAGCAGTACTTC.

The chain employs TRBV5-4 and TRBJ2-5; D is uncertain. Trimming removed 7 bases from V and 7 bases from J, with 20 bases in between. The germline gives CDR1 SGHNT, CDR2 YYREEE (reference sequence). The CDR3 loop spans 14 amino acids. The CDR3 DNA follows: TGTGCCAGCTACATGAGCGCCGCACCCCCGACCCAGTACTTC. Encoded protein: CASYMSAAPPTQYF.

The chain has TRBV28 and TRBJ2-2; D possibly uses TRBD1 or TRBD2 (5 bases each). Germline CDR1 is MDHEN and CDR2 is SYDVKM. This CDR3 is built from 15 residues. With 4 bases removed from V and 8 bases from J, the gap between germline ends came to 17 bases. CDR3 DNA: TGTGCCAGCAGTTCTCTCCGGGACCTGGGGGGGGAGCTGTTTTTT. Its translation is CASSSLRDLGGELFF.

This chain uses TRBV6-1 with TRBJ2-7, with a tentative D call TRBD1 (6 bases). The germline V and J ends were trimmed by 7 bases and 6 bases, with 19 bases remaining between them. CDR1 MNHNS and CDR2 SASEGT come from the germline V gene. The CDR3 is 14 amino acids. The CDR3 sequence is CASTEDRSSGEQYF. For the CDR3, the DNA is TGTGCCAGCACCGAAGACAGGTCCTCCGGCGAGCAGTACTTC.

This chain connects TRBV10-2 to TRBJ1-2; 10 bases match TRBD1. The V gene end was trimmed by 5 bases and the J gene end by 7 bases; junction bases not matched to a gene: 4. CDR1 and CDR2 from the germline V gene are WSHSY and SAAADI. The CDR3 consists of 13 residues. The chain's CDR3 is CASSSTGGGGYTF. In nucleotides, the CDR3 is TGCGCCAGCAGTTCGACAGGGGGCGGTGGCTACACCTTC.

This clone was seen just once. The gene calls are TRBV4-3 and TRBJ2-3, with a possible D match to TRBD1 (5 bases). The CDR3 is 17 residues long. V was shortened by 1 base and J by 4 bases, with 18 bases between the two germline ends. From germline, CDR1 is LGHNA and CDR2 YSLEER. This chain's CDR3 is CASSQGVGDRYADTQYF. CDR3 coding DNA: TGCGCCAGCAGCCAAGGGGTTGGTGACAGATACGCAGATACGCAGTATTTT.

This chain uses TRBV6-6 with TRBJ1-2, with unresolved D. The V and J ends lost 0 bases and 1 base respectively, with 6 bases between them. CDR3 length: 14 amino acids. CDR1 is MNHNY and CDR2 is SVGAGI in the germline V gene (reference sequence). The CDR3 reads CASSYSPLNYGYTF. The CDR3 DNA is TGTGCCAGCAGTTACTCCCCCCTTAACTATGGCTACACCTTC.

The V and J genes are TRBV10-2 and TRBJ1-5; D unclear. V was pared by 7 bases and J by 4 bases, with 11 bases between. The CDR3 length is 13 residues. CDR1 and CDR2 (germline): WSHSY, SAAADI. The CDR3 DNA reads TGCGCCAGCACCCACTCGGGGAATCAGCCCCAGCATTTT. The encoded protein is CASTHSGNQPQHF.

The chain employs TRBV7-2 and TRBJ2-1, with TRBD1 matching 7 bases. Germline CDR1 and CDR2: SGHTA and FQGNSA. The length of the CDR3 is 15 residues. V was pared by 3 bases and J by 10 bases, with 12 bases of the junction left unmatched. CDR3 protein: CASSFLSRGKGEQFF. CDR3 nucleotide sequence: TGTGCCAGCAGCTTCCTCTCCAGGGGGAAGGGGGAGCAGTTCTTC.

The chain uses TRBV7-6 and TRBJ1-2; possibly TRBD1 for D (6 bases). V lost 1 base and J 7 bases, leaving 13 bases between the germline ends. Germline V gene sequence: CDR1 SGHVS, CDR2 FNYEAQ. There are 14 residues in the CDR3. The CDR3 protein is CASSLDGGPTGYTF. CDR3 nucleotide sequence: TGTGCCAGCAGCTTAGACGGGGGCCCAACTGGCTACACCTTC.

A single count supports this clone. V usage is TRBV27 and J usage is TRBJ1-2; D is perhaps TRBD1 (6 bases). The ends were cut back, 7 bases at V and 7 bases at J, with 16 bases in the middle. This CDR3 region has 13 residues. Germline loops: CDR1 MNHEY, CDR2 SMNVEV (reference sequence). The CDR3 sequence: CASKGSQGPGYTF. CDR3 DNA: TGTGCCAGCAAGGGAAGCCAGGGGCCTGGCTACACCTTC.

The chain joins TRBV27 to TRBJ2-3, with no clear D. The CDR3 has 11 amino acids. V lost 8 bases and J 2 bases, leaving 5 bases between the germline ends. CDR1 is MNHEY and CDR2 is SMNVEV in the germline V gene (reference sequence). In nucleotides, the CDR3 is TGTGCCAGCGGCTACACAGATACGCAGTATTTT. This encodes CASGYTDTQYF.

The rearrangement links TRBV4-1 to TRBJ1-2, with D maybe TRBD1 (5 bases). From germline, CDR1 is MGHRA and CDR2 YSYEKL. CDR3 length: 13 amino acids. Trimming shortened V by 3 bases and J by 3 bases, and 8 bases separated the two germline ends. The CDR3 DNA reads TGCGCCAGCAGCCAGGGGCGTTACTATGGCTACACCTTC. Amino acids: CASSQGRYYGYTF.

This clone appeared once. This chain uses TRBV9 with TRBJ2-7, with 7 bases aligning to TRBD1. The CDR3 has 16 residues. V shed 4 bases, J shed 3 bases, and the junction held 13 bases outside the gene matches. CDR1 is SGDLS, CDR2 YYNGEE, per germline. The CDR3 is CASSSRTGAIDYEQYF. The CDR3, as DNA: TGTGCCAGCAGCTCCCGGACAGGAGCTATTGACTACGAGCAGTACTTC.